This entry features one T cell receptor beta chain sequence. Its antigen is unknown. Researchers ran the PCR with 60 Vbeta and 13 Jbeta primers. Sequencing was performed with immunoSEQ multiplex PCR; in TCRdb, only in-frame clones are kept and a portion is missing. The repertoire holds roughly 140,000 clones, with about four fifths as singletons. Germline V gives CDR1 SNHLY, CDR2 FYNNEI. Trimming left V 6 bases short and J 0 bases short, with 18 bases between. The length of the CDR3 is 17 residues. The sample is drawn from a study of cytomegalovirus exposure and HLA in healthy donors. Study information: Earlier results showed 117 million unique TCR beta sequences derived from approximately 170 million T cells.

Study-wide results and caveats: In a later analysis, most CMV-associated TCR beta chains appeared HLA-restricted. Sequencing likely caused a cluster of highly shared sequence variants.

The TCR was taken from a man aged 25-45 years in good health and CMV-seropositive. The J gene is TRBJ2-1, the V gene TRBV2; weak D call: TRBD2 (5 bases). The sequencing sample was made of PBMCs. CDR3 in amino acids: CASRQRLIDFSYNEQFF. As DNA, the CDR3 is TGTGCCAGCAGACAGCGGCTCATAGATTTCTCCTACAATGAGCAGTTCTTC.